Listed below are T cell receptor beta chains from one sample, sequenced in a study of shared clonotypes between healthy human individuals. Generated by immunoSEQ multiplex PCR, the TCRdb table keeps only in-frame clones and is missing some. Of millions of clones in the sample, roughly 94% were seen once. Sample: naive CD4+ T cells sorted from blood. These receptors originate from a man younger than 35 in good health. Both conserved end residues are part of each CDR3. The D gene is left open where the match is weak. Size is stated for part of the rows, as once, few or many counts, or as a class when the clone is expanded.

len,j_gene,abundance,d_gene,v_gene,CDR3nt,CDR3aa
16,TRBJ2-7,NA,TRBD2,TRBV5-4,TGTGCCAGCAGCTTGGTTCCCGCGGGAGGGCCGGGCGAGCAGTACTTC,CASSLVPAGGPGEQYF
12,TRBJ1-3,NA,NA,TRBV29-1,TGCAGCGTTGGGACGGCCGGAAACACCATATATTTT,CSVGTAGNTIYF
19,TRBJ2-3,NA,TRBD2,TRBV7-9,TGTGCCAGCAGCTTAAATCTAGCGGGAACAAGAATCTTCACAGATACGCAGTATTTT,CASSLNLAGTRIFTDTQYF
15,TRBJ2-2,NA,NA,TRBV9,TGTGCCAGCAGCGCACAAACAGGGAACACCGGGGAGCTGTTTTTT,CASSAQTGNTGELFF
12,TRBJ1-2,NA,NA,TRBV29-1,TGCAGCGTTGAGAATGCTAACTATGGCTACACCTTC,CSVENANYGYTF
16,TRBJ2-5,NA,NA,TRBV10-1,TGCGCCAGCAGTGAGTCGATTCCGGGAGCCATCCAGACCCAGTACTTC,CASSESIPGAIQTQYF
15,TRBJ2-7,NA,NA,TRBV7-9,TGTGCCAGCAGCTTAGCGGCGGGGCGGCTGACCGAGCAGTACTTC,CASSLAAGRLTEQYF
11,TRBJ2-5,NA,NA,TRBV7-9,TGTGCCAGCAGCATACAAGAGACCCAGTACTTC,CASSIQETQYF
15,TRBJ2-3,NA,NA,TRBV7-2,TGTGCCAGCAGCCTACGACTACGGAACACAGATACGCAGTATTTT,CASSLRLRNTDTQYF
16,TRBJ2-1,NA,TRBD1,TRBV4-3,TGCGCCAGCAGCCAAGGTCCGGGACAGGGGAATTATGAGCAGTTCTTC,CASSQGPGQGNYEQFF
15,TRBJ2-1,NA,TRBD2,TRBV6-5,TGTGCCAGCACCGGACTAGCGGGAGTACACAATGAGCAGTTCTTC,CASTGLAGVHNEQFF
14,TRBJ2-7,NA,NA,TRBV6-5,TGTGCCAGCAGTTCCCTCGGGTCTACCGACGAGCAGTACTTC,CASSSLGSTDEQYF
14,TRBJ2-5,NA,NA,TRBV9,TGTGCCAGCAGCGTAGGCCTAGCCGGAGAGACCCAGTACTTC,CASSVGLAGETQYF
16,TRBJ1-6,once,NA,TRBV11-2,TGTGCCAGCAGCTTAGAGGGCAGGGTGGCTAATTCACCCCTCCACTTT,CASSLEGRVANSPLHF
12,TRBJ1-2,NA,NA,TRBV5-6,TGTGCCAGCAGCTTGGTCGGCTATGGCTACACCTTC,CASSLVGYGYTF
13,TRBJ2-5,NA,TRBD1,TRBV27,TGTGCCGGACCACAGGGGGCCAGGGAGACCCAGTACTTC,CAGPQGARETQYF
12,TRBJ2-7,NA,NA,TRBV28,TGTGCCAGCAGTCTCATTACCAACGAGCAGTACTTC,CASSLITNEQYF
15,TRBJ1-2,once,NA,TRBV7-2,TGTGCCAGCAGGATAGGTTCGGTCACTAACTATGGCTACACCTTC,CASRIGSVTNYGYTF
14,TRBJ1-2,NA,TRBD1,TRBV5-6,TGTGCCAGCCCTGTTCTGACAGGGGACTATGGCTACACCTTC,CASPVLTGDYGYTF
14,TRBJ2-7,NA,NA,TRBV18,TGTGCCAGCTCACCGGCAATTAGCTCCTACGAGCAGTACTTC,CASSPAISSYEQYF
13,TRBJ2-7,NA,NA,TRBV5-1,TGCGCCAGCAGCTTGGAAAACACCTACGAGCAGTACTTC,CASSLENTYEQYF
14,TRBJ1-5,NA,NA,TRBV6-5,TGTGCCAGCAGTTACGTACCGGGAGGTCAGCCCCAGCATTTT,CASSYVPGGQPQHF
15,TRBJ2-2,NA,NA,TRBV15,TGTGCCACCAGTCTTGGAGCACTTAACACCGGGGAGCTGTTTTTT,CATSLGALNTGELFF
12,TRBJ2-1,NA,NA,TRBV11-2,TGTGCCAGCAGCTTAGTACCCCACGAGCAGTTCTTC,CASSLVPHEQFF
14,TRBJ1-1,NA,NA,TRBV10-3,TGTGCCATCAAACCGGGGAGGGAGAACACTGAAGCTTTCTTT,CAIKPGRENTEAFF
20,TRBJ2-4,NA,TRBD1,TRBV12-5,TGTGCTAGTGGTTTGAAGTTGAGTACCCTCAGGGGGTTGGTACCAAACATTCAGTACTTC,CASGLKLSTLRGLVPNIQYF
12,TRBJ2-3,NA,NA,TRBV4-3,TGCGCCAGCAGCCAAGAGTCAGATACGCAGTATTTT,CASSQESDTQYF
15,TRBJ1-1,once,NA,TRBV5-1,TGCGCCAGCAGCTTTGGGGCAGGGCAACACACTGAAGCTTTCTTT,CASSFGAGQHTEAFF
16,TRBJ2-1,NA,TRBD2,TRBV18,TGTGCCAGCTCACTAGGGATAACTAGCGGGTCCAATGAGCAGTTCTTC,CASSLGITSGSNEQFF
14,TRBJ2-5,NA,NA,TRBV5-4,TGTGCCAGCAGCACCACCAGGTCGGTAAACGGCCAGTACTTC,CASSTTRSVNGQYF
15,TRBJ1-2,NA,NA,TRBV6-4,TGTGCCAGCATGGGTACAGGCGCCCCCAACTATGGCTACACCTTC,CASMGTGAPNYGYTF
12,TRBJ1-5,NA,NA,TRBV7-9,TGTGCCAGCAGCTCCATGGGTTTGGCCCAGCATTTT,CASSSMGLAQHF
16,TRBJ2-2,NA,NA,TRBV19,TGTGCCAGTAGCCCAAGGGGGAGACCGAACACCGGGGAGCTGTTTTTT,CASSPRGRPNTGELFF
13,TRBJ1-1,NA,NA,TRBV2,TGTGCCAGCAGTGAGACGGTTGGGACTGAAGCTTTCTTT,CASSETVGTEAFF
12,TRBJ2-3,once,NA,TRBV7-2,TGTGCCAGCAGCTTAGCGGCAGATACGCAGTATTTT,CASSLAADTQYF
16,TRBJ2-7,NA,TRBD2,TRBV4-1,TGCGCCAGCAGCCAAGCAGCGGGAGTAGGATCCTACGAGCAGTACTTC,CASSQAAGVGSYEQYF
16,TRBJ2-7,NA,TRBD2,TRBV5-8,TGTGCCAGCAGCAGTCTCGGACTAGCGGGAGAGTCCGAGCAGTACTTC,CASSSLGLAGESEQYF
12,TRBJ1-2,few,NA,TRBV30,TGTGCCTGGACAGGGGTTAACTATGGCTACACCTTC,CAWTGVNYGYTF
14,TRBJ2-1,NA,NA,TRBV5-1,TGCGCCAGCAGCTTGGTACTCCAGGACAATGAGCAGTTCTTC,CASSLVLQDNEQFF
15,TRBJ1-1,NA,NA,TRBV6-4,TGTGCCAGCCCAACGGTGACAGCCTGGGGCACTGAAGCTTTCTTT,CASPTVTAWGTEAFF
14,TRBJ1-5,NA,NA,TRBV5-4,TGTGCCAGCAGCTTGGGAGGGGCGGGTCAGCCCCAGCATTTT,CASSLGGAGQPQHF
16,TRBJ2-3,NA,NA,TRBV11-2,TGTGCCAGCAGTCAAGCGTCCGGGTACGTCACAGATACGCAGTATTTT,CASSQASGYVTDTQYF
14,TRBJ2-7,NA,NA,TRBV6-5,TGTGCCAGCAGTTACTCGACGGGGACCTACGAGCAGTACTTC,CASSYSTGTYEQYF
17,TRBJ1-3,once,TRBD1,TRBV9,TGTGCCAGCAGCGTACAAGGGGACAGGGGGCCTGGAAACACCATATATTTT,CASSVQGDRGPGNTIYF